A selection of T cell receptor beta chains follows, all from one sample in a study of CD8+ T cells in alopecia areata. TCRdb's copy holds only in-frame clones and misses some; the assay was immunoSEQ multiplex PCR. Here the sample spans 100,000 to 140,000 clones, about four fifths being singletons. The sample consisted of CD8+ T cells sorted from blood, taken at week 24, from a patient treated with tofacitinib. The receptors here all came from a human donor with alopecia areata. Both conserved end residues are part of each CDR3. Fields, in order: CDR3 length, clone size, V gene, J gene, D gene, CDR3 DNA, CDR3 protein. D genes are given only for firm matches. Only some rows state a clone size, as once, few, many or a class for expanded clones.

>14|.|TRBV30|TRBJ2-7|.
TGTGCCTGGAGTGTACTATCAGGATTCTACGAGCAGTACTTC
CAWSVLSGFYEQYF
>14|.|TRBV19|TRBJ2-7|TRBD1
TGTGCCAGTAGTGCCCCGGGACAGGGGGTACAGCAGTACTTC
CASSAPGQGVQQYF
>14|.|TRBV12-5|TRBJ2-7|TRBD1
TGTGCTAGTGGCGAGAGGACAGGGGATTACGAGCAGTACTTC
CASGERTGDYEQYF
>15|.|TRBV7-9|TRBJ2-2|TRBD2
TGTGCCAGCAGCTTTCTAGCGGGGAACACCGGGGAGCTGTTTTTT
CASSFLAGNTGELFF
>14|.|TRBV7-8|TRBJ1-4|TRBD1
TGTGCCAGCAGCGGAGACAGGGGGGGTGAAAAACTGTTTTTT
CASSGDRGGEKLFF
>15|.|TRBV5-6|TRBJ2-7|.
TGTGCCAGCAGCTTTAGCCAGGCGAGCTCCTACGAGCAGTACTTC
CASSFSQASSYEQYF
>13|.|TRBV27|TRBJ2-1|.
TGTGCCAGCAGTTTAGGGCTAGCCTATGAGCAGTTCTTC
CASSLGLAYEQFF
>15|.|TRBV7-9|TRBJ1-2|.
TGTGCCAGCAGCTTAGGTTGGACACCTAGAGATGGCTACACCTTC
CASSLGWTPRDGYTF
>12|few|TRBV6-6|TRBJ2-3|.
TGTGCCAGCAGCCCTAGGGCCGATACGCAGTATTTT
CASSPRADTQYF
>14|once|TRBV5-6|TRBJ1-2|TRBD1
TGTGCCAGCAGCCCGGGACAGGGGGCGCATGGCTACACCTTC
CASSPGQGAHGYTF
>21|.|TRBV15|TRBJ2-6|.
TGTGCCACCAGCAGAGATTTGGCCTTCTTCGGGGGGCGCACTGGGGCCAACGTCCTGACTTTC
CATSRDLAFFGGRTGANVLTF
>16|.|TRBV7-9|TRBJ2-1|TRBD2
TGTGCCAGCAGCTTAGCCGACAGCGGGGGACTAAATGAGCAGTTCTTC
CASSLADSGGLNEQFF
>15|.|TRBV4-1|TRBJ1-1|TRBD1
TGCGCCAGCAGCCCGACGGACAGGGAAGGCACTGAAGCTTTCTTT
CASSPTDREGTEAFF
>15|.|TRBV19|TRBJ1-2|TRBD1
TGTGCCAGTAGTAACCGGGACAGGGGGAACTATGGCTACACCTTC
CASSNRDRGNYGYTF
>14|.|TRBV27|TRBJ2-5|TRBD2
TGTGCCAGCAGTTCCGGGGGGGTGACGGAGACCCAGTACTTC
CASSSGGVTETQYF
>15|.|TRBV25-1|TRBJ2-1|TRBD2
TGTGCCAGCAGTGAAGGGACTAGCGGGGGTAATGAGCAGTTCTTC
CASSEGTSGGNEQFF
>17|once|TRBV4-2|TRBJ1-4|TRBD1
TGTGCCAGCAGCCATCTTGGCCGGGGACAGCTTAATGAAAAACTGTTTTTT
CASSHLGRGQLNEKLFF
>14|.|TRBV10-1|TRBJ2-3|TRBD2
TGCGCCTCCAGGGGACTAGACCGCCCAGATACGCAGTATTTT
CASRGLDRPDTQYF
>16|.|TRBV29-1|TRBJ2-7|.
TGCAGCGTTGAACTTAGGGGAAGGGGAGGAACTTACGAGCAGTACTTC
CSVELRGRGGTYEQYF
>15|.|TRBV29-1|TRBJ1-2|.
TGCAGCGTTGAAGATGAGCGGGGCCTGCACTATGGCTACACCTTC
CSVEDERGLHYGYTF
>14|.|TRBV11-2|TRBJ1-2|.
TGTGCCAGCAGCTTAGTAGGAGTCGGCTATGGCTACACCTTC
CASSLVGVGYGYTF
>16|.|TRBV4-1|TRBJ1-1|.
TGCGCCAGCAGCCGGACTACCAGGGAGGGGAAGACTGAAGCTTTCTTT
CASSRTTREGKTEAFF
>18|.|TRBV7-9|TRBJ2-6|TRBD1
TGTGCCAGCAGCTCCTCCGGGACAGGGGTCTCTGGGGCCAACGTCCTGACTTTC
CASSSSGTGVSGANVLTF
>14|.|TRBV5-1|TRBJ2-5|.
TGCGCCAGCAGCTTGTTAGCGGACCAAGAGACCCAGTACTTC
CASSLLADQETQYF
>17|once|TRBV2|TRBJ1-2|TRBD1
TGTGCCAGCAGTAACCACCTGGGACAGGCTCCCGAGTATGGCTACACCTTC
CASSNHLGQAPEYGYTF
>13|.|TRBV27|TRBJ2-6|.
TGTGCCAGCAGTCACCTTGGGGCCAACGTCCTGACTTTC
CASSHLGANVLTF
>14|many|TRBV7-8|TRBJ2-6|.
TGTGCCAGCAGTCCTAACTCTGGGGCCAACGTCCTGACTTTC
CASSPNSGANVLTF
>16|.|TRBV2|TRBJ2-3|.
TGTGCCAGCAGTGAGAGTGAGGGGTACGGCACAGATACGCAGTATTTT
CASSESEGYGTDTQYF
>10|.|TRBV6-9|TRBJ2-5|.
TGTGCCAGCAGTTATGGGACCCAGTACTTC
CASSYGTQYF
>14|.|TRBV29-1|TRBJ2-1|.
TGCAGCGTGGAGACTGGGAGCTCCTACAATGAGCAGTTCTTC
CSVETGSSYNEQFF
>17|.|TRBV11-2|TRBJ2-7|TRBD2
TGTGCCAGCAGCTTCGCGACTCGTAGCGGGGGGTACCTGAGGCAGTACTTC
CASSFATRSGGYLRQYF
>15|.|TRBV6-5|TRBJ2-7|.
TGTGCCAGCAGTTACTCGCCGAGGAGCTCCTACGAGCAGTACTTC
CASSYSPRSSYEQYF
>11|.|TRBV6-5|TRBJ1-2|.
TGTGCCAGCCTAGGCGTCGGTGGCTACACCTTC
CASLGVGGYTF
>13|few|TRBV13|TRBJ2-6|.
TGTGCCAGCAGCTCAACTGGGGCCAACGTCCTGACTTTC
CASSSTGANVLTF
>16|.|TRBV11-2|TRBJ2-7|TRBD2
TGTGCCAGCAGCGCGGGCTTGACTAGCGGGGGGTACGAGCAGTACTTC
CASSAGLTSGGYEQYF
>16|.|TRBV5-1|TRBJ2-7|TRBD2
TGCGCCAGCAGCCACGGACTAGCGGGGGGAGAAGACGAGCAGTACTTC
CASSHGLAGGEDEQYF
>15|.|TRBV7-7|TRBJ2-7|.
TGTGCTAGCAGCTTAGCCCACGTTAATGAATACGAGCAGTACTTC
CASSLAHVNEYEQYF
>15|.|TRBV14|TRBJ2-7|TRBD2
TGTGCCAGCAGCCAAGAGGGCGGGGGTCTGCACGAGCAGTACTTC
CASSQEGGGLHEQYF
>14|few|TRBV7-9|TRBJ2-1|.
TGTGCCAGCAGCCGACAGGGAGGCTACAATGAGCAGTTCTTC
CASSRQGGYNEQFF
>15|.|TRBV6-5|TRBJ2-3|TRBD2
TGTGCCAGCGGGACTAGCGGGGGGCCCACAGATACGCAGTATTTT
CASGTSGGPTDTQYF
>15|medium-sized|TRBV6-4|TRBJ2-3|TRBD2
TGTGCCAGCAGTCCTAGCGGGGGAAGCACAGATACGCAGTATTTT
CASSPSGGSTDTQYF
>13|.|TRBV10-2|TRBJ2-7|.
TGCGCCAGCAGTGAGGACCCAGGGGAGTTTAAGTACTTC
CASSEDPGEFKYF
>15|.|TRBV10-3|TRBJ2-5|.
TGTGCCATCAGTGAGTCGATGGGGGGCCGAGAGACCCAGTACTTC
CAISESMGGRETQYF
>13|.|TRBV10-3|TRBJ2-7|.
TGTGCCATCAGTGGGAACAGGGCCTACGAGCAGTACTTC
CAISGNRAYEQYF
>17|.|TRBV9|TRBJ2-3|.
TGTGCCAGCAGCCATCCAGCCGCCCTCATCTTAGAAGATACGCAGTATTTT
CASSHPAALILEDTQYF
>17|.|TRBV23-1|TRBJ2-7|.
TGCGCCAGCAGTCAATTAAACCCCCGGGCCGCTAGGAACGAGCAGTACTTC
CASSQLNPRAARNEQYF
>15|few|TRBV19|TRBJ2-3|.
TGTGCCAGTAGTATTGGGACACTCACCACAGATACGCAGTATTTT
CASSIGTLTTDTQYF
>16|.|TRBV21-1|TRBJ1-2|.
TGTGCCAGCAGCCAGTCTGGGCAGGGGCTCTGGTATGGCTACACCTTC
CASSQSGQGLWYGYTF
>18|.|TRBV19|TRBJ2-2|TRBD2
TGTGCCAGTAGTATAGTAGCGGGCCTGACGGCGAACACCGGGGAGCTGTTTTTT
CASSIVAGLTANTGELFF
>13|.|TRBV27|TRBJ2-7|.
TGTGCCAGCAGTTTAGGAACGGGCTACGAGCAGTACTTC
CASSLGTGYEQYF
>15|.|TRBV27|TRBJ2-7|.
TGTGCCAGCAGTTTATCACCCACAGGGACCTACGAGCAGTACTTC
CASSLSPTGTYEQYF
>16|few|TRBV7-9|TRBJ2-1|.
TGTGCCAGCAGCTTAGTGGCGGGGAGCTCCTACAATGAGCAGTTCTTC
CASSLVAGSSYNEQFF
>14|.|TRBV29-1|TRBJ2-1|.
TGCAGCGTTGAAGGCAGGGACCTATACAATGAGCAGTTCTTC
CSVEGRDLYNEQFF
>11|.|TRBV6-4|TRBJ1-6|.
TGTGCCAGCATAAATAATTCACCCCTCCACTTT
CASINNSPLHF
>18|.|TRBV7-2|TRBJ1-2|.
TGTGCCAGCAGCTCCTTTCCTAGGGGGGCCCTCGCTAACTATGGCTACACCTTC
CASSSFPRGALANYGYTF
>15|.|TRBV7-2|TRBJ2-5|.
TGTGCCAGCAGCTTAGCGCTGTCGGATTCAGAGACCCAGTACTTC
CASSLALSDSETQYF